This T cell receptor (beta chain) stems from a study of blood T cell repertoires in COVID-19. Overall study: There were acute and convalescent COVID-19 samples, and they came from the United States, Italy and Spain. The analysed material was cDNA or gDNA that came from T cells, B-cell-depleted T cells, or PBMCs.

Methods used by the authors: Amplification from reference gene primers served as the basis for estimated nucleated cell counts. This table comes from immunoSEQ multiplex PCR, and its TCRdb copy is limited to in-frame clones, with some not included. That table is the source of V, J and clone size, and D and trimming were worked out from the DNA. Seen here are 110,000 to 150,000 clones, roughly 88% observed once, and the top ten hold 10%. Sequencing was done on a sample of peripheral blood. The source is a man in his 60s with active or convalescent COVID-19.

The CDR3 DNA reads TGTGCCAGCAAATCAGCGGGTCAAGAGACCCAGTACTTC. Translation gives CASKSAGQETQYF. The chain is built from TRBV2 and TRBJ2-5; a weak D match, TRBD2 (6 bases). Germline V lookup: CDR1 SNHLY, CDR2 FYNNEI. V shed 7 bases and J shed 2 bases, with 11 bases lying between them. This CDR3 comprises 13 residues.